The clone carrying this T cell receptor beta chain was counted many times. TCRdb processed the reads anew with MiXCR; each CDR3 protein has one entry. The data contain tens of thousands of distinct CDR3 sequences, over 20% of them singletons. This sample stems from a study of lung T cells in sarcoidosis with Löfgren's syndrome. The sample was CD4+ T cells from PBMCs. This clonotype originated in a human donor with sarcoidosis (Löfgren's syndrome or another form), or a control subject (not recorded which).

CDR3 protein: CASRKDGEQFF. The CDR3 region has the DNA TGTGCCAGCAGAAAAGACGGTGAGCAGTTCTTC. The gene calls are TRBV28 and TRBJ2-1; D uncertain. V lost 6 bases and J lost 9, with 9 bases in between. This CDR3 comprises 11 residues. Germline V gene sequence: CDR1 MDHEN, CDR2 SYDVKM.